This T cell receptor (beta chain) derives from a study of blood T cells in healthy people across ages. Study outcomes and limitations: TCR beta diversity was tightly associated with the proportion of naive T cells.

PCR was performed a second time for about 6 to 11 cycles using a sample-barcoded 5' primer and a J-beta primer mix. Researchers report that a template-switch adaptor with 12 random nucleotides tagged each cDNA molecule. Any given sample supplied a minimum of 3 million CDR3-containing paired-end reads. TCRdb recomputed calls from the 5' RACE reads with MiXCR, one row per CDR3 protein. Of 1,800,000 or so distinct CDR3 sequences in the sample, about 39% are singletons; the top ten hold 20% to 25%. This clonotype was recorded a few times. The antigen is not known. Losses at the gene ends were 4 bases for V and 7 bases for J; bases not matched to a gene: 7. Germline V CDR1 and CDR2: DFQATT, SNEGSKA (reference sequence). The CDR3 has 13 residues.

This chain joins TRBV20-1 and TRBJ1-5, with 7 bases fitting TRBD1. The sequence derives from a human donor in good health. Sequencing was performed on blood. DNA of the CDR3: TGCAGTGCTATCACAGGGGTTGGGCAGCCCCAGCATTTT. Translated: CSAITGVGQPQHF.